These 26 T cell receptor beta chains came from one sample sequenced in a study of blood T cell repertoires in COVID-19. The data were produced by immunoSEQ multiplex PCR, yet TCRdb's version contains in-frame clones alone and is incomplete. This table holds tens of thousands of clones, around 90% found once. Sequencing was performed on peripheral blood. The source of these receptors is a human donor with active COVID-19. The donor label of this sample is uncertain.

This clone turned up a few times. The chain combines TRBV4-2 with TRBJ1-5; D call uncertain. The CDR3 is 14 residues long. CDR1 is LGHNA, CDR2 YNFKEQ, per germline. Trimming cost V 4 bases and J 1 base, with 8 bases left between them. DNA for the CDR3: TGTGCCAGCAGCCGCCTGGGCAGCAATCAGCCCCAGCATTTT. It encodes CASSRLGSNQPQHF.

CDR3 sequence reads: CASSQDSGANVLTF. DNA of the CDR3: TGTGCCAGCTCCCAGGACTCTGGGGCCAACGTCCTGACTTTC. The chain carries TRBV18 and TRBJ2-6; no clear D. This CDR3 comprises 14 residues. Per the germline V gene, CDR1 is KGHSH and CDR2 is LQKENI. V shed 6 bases and J shed 0 bases, with 6 bases lying between them.

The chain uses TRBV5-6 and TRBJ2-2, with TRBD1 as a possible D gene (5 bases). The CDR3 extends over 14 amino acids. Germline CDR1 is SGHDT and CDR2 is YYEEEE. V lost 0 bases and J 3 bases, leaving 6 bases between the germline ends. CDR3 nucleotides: TGTGCCAGCAGCTTGGGACAGTACACCGGGGAGCTGTTTTTT. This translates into CASSLGQYTGELFF.

The CDR3 sequence: CASSPGQGIQETQYF. Here the CDR3 DNA reads TGTGCCAGCAGCCCAGGACAGGGGATACAAGAGACCCAGTACTTC. The chain links TRBV11-3 to TRBJ2-5, with 9 positions matching TRBD1. V trimming: 5 bases; J trimming: 2 bases; junction bases outside the gene matches: 6. The CDR3 extends over 15 amino acids. Germline V gene data show CDR1 as SGHNT and CDR2 as YENEEA.

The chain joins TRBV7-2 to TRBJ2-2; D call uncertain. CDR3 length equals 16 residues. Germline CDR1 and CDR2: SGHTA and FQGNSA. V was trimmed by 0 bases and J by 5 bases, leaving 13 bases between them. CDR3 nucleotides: TGTGCCAGCAGCTTAGCATCGGCTAGTGCTACCGGGGAGCTGTTTTTT. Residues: CASSLASASATGELFF.

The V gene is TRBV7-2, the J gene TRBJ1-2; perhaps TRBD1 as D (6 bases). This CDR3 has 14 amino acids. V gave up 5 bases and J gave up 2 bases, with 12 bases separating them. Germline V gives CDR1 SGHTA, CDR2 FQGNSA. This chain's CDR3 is CASSPAGTNYGYTF. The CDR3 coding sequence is TGTGCCAGCAGCCCTGCCGGGACAAACTATGGCTACACCTTC. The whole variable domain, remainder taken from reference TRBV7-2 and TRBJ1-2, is GAGVSQSPSNKVTEKGKDVELRCDPISGHTALYWYRQSLGQGLEFLIYFQGNSAPDKSGLPSDRFSAERTGGSVSTLTIQRTQQEDSAVYLCASSPAGTNYGYTFGSGTRLTVV.

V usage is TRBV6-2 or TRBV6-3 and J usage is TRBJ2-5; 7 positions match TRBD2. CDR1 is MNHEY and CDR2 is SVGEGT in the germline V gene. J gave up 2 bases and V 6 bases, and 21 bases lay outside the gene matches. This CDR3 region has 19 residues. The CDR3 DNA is TGTGCCAGCAGCTTATGGTATAGCGGGTCTCTCTGGGGTCAAGAGACCCAGTACTTC. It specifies CASSLWYSGSLWGQETQYF.

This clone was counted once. Here the CDR3 reads CASSQFPTGWDSGANVLTF. CDR3 coding DNA: TGCGCCAGCAGCCAATTCCCGACAGGATGGGACTCTGGGGCCAACGTCCTGACTTTC. The V and J genes are TRBV4-1 and TRBJ2-6, with D maybe TRBD1 (6 bases). The V gene's germline CDR1 is MGHRA and CDR2 YSYEKL. Trimming left V 2 bases short and J 0 bases short, with 17 bases between. This CDR3 has 19 residues.

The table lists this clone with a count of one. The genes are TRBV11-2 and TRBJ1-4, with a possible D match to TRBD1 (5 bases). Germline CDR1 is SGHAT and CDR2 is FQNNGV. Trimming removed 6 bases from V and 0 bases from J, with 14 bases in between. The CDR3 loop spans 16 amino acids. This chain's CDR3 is CASSFVTGTTNEKLFF. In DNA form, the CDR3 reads TGTGCCAGCAGTTTCGTCACAGGAACAACTAATGAAAAACTGTTTTTT.

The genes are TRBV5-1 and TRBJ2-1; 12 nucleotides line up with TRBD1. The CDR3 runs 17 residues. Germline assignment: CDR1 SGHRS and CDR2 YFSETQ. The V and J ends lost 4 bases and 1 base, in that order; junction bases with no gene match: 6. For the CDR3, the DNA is TGCGCCAGCAGCCCTGGGACAGGGGGCGCATCCTACAATGAGCAGTTCTTC. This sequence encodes CASSPGTGGASYNEQFF. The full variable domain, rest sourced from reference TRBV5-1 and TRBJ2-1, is KAGVTQTPRYLIKTRGQQVTLSCSPISGHRSVSWYQQTPGQGLQFLFEYFSETQRNKGNFPGRFSGRQFSNSRSEMNVSTLELGDSALYLCASSPGTGGASYNEQFFGPGTRLTVL.

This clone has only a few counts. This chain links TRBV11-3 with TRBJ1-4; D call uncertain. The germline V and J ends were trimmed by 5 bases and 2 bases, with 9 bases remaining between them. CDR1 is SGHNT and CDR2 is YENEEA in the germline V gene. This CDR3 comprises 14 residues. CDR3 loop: CASSPMGTNEKLFF. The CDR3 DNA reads TGTGCCAGCAGCCCCATGGGCACTAATGAAAAACTGTTTTTT. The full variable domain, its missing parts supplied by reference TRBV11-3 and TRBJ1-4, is EAGVVQSPRYKIIEKKQPVAFWCNPISGHNTLYWYLQNLGQGPELLIRYENEEAVDDSQLPKDRFSAERLKGVDSTLKIQPAELGDSAVYLCASSPMGTNEKLFFGSGTQLSVL.

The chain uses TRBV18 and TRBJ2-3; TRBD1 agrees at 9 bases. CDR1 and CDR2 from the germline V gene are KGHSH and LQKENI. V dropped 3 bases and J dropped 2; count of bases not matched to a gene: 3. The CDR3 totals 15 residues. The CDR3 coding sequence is TGTGCCAGCTCACCGGGACAGGGAAACACAGATACGCAGTATTTT. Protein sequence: CASSPGQGNTDTQYF.

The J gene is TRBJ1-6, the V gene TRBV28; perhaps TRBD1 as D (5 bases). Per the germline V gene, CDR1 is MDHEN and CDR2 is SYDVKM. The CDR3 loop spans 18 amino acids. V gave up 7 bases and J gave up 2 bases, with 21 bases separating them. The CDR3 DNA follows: TGTGCCAGCACCTTGGGCGGGACTTCGCATGCCTATAATTCACCCCTCCACTTT. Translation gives CASTLGGTSHAYNSPLHF.

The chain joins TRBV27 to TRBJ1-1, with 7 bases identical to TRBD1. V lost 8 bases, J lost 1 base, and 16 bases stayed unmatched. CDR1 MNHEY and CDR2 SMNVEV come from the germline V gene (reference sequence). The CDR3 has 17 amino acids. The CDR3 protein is CASGQDRPISSNTEAFF. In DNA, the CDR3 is TGTGCCAGCGGGCAGGACAGGCCGATAAGCTCGAACACTGAAGCTTTCTTT.

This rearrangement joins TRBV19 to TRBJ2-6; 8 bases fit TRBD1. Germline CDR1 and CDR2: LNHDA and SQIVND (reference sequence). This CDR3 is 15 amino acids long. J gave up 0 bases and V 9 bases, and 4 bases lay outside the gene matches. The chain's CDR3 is CASGQGNSGANVLTF. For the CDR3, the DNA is TGTGCCAGCGGACAGGGAAACTCTGGGGCCAACGTCCTGACTTTC.

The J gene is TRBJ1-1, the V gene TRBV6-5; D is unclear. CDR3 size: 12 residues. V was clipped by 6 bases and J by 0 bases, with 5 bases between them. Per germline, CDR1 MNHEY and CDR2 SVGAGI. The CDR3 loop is CASRAVNTEAFF. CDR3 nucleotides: TGTGCCAGCAGGGCCGTGAACACTGAAGCTTTCTTT.

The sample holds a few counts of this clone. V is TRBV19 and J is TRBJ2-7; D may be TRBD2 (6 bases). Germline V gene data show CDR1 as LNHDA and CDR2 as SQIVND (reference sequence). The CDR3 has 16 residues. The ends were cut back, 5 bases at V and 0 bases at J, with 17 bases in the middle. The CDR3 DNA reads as TGTGCCAGTAGTCCCTTAATAGCGGAGTTCTCCTACGAGCAGTACTTC. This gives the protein CASSPLIAEFSYEQYF.

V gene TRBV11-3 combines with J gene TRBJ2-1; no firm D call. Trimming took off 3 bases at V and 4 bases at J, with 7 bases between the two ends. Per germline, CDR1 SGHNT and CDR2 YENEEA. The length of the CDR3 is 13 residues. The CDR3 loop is CASSFYQYNEQFF. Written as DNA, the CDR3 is TGTGCCAGCAGCTTTTACCAGTACAATGAGCAGTTCTTC.

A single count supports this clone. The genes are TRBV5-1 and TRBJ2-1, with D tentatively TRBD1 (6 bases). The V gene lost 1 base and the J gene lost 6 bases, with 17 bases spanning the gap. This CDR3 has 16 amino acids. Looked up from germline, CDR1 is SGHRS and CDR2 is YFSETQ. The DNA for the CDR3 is TGCGCCAGCAGCTTGCCACGTGGGGGCTCCCTCAATGAGCAGTTCTTC. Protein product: CASSLPRGGSLNEQFF.

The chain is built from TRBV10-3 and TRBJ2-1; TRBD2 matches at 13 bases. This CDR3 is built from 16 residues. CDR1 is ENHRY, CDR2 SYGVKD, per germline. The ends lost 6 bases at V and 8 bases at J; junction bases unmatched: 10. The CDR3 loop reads CAIRGTSGERRDEQFF. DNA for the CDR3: TGTGCCATCAGGGGGACTAGCGGGGAGAGGAGGGATGAGCAGTTCTTC.

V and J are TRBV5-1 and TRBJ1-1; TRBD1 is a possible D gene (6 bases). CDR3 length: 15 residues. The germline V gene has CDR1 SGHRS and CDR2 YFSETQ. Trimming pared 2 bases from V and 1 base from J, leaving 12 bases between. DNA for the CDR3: TGCGCCAGCAGCTTAAACGAAGGGGGGAACACTGAAGCTTTCTTT. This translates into CASSLNEGGNTEAFF.

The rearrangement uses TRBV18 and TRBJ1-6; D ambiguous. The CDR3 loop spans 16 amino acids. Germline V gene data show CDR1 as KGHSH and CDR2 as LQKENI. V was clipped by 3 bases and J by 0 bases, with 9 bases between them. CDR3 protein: CASSPDPSSYNSPLHF. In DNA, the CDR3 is TGTGCCAGCTCACCTGATCCGAGCTCCTATAATTCACCCCTCCACTTT.

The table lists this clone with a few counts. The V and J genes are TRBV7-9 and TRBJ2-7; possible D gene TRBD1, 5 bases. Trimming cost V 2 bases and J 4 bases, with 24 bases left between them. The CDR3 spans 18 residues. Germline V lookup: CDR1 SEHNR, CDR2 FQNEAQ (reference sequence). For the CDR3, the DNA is TGTGCCAGCAGCTTACGAGACAGCAACGTATTTCAATTTTACGAGCAGTACTTC. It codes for CASSLRDSNVFQFYEQYF. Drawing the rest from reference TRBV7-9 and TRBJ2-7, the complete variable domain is DTGVSQNPRHKITKRGQNVTFRCDPISEHNRLYWYRQTLGQGPEFLTYFQNEAQLEKSRLLSDRFSAERPKGSFSTLEIQRTEQGDSAMYLCASSLRDSNVFQFYEQYFGPGTRLTVT.

The CDR3 region has the DNA TGTGCCAGCAGTGAAATATTGGGGCCGTATGGCTACACCTTC. Protein: CASSEILGPYGYTF. The chain couples TRBV6-1 to TRBJ1-2, with a possible D match to TRBD1 (5 bases). Germline V lookup: CDR1 MNHNS, CDR2 SASEGT. The V gene lost 2 bases and the J gene lost 5 bases, with 12 bases spanning the gap. The CDR3 runs 14 residues.

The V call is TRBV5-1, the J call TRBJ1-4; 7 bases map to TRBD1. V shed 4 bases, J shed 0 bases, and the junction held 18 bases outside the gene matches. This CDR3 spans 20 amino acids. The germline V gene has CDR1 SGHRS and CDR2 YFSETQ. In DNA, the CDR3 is TGCGCCAGCAGCCCGAGGCATTGGACAGGAGAGGGTGCAACTAATGAAAAACTGTTTTTT. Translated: CASSPRHWTGEGATNEKLFF.

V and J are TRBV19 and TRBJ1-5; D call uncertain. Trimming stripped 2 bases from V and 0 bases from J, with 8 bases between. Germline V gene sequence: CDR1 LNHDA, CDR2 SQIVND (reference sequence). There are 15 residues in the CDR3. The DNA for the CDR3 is TGTGCCAGTAGTATATCAGGTTATAGCAATCAGCCCCAGCATTTT. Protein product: CASSISGYSNQPQHF.